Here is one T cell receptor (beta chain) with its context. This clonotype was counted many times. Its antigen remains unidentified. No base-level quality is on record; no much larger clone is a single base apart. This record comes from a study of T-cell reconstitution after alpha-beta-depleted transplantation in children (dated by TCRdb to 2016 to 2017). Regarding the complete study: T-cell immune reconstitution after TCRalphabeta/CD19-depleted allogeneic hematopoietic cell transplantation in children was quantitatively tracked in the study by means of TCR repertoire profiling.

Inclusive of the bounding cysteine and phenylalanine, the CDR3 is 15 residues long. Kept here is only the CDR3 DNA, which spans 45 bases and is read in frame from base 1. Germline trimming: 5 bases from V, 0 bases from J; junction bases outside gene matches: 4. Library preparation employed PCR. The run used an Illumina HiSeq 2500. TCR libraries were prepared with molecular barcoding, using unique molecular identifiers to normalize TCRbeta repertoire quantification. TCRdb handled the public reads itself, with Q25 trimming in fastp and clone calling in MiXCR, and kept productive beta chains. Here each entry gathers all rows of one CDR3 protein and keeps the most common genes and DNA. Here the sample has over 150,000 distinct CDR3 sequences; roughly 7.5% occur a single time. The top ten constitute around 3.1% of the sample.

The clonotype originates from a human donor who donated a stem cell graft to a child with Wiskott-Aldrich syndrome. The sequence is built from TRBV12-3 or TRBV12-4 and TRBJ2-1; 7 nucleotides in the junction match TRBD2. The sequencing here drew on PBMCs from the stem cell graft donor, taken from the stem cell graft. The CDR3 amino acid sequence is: CASSPLAVSYNEQFF. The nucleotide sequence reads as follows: TGTGCCAGCAGTCCTCTAGCGGTCTCCTACAATGAGCAGTTCTTC.